This TCR beta chain comes out of a study of T-cell reconstitution after alpha-beta-depleted transplantation in children. Unique molecular identifiers were built into the TCRbeta library. TCRdb itself ran the PCR reads through MiXCR, one entry per CDR3 protein. Here the sample spans about 500,000 distinct CDR3 sequences, over 25% being singletons. The CDR3 totals 14 residues. The junction had 15 bases not matched to a gene; V was cut back by 4 bases and J by 17 bases. Germline CDR1 and CDR2: SEHNR and FQNEAQ (reference sequence). The sample consisted of PBMCs from the stem cell graft donor, taken from the stem cell graft. This TCR derives from a human donor who donated a stem cell graft to a child with aplastic anemia. This chain joins TRBV7-9 and TRBJ1-4, with 8 positions matching TRBD1. The CDR3 region is CASSSHGQGRYGFF. The CDR3 DNA sequence: TGTGCCAGCAGCTCACATGGACAGGGTCGTTACGGCTTTTTT.